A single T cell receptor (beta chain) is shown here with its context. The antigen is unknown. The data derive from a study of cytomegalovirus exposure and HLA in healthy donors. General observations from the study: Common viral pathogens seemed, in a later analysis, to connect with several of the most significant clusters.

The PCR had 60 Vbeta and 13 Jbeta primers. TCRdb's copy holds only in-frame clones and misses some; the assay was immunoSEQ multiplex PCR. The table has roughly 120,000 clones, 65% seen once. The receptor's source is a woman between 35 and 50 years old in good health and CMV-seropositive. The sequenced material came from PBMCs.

CDR3 coding DNA: TGTGCCACCAGCGGGCCACAGGGGGCGCGGGAGACCCAGTACTTC. Amino acid sequence: CATSGPQGARETQYF. The V and J genes are TRBV15 and TRBJ2-5, with 9 positions matching TRBD1. The CDR3 is made up of 15 amino acids. CDR1 and CDR2 (germline): LNHNV, YYDKDF (reference sequence). Trimming took 5 bases from V and 5 from J; bases not matched to a gene: 9.